The T cell receptor beta chain under discussion was sequenced for a study of beta chain features in type 1 diabetes (dated by TCRdb to the late 2010s). Some background on the complete study: No differences in mean age, gender distribution, total cell number or subset yield were found between patients and healthy donors. Across all samples, around 99 million sorted cells were examined, and cell number per subset correlated strongly with RNA yield. The study compared the TCRB repertoires of sorted circulating CD4+ T cell subsets in recently diagnosed type 1 diabetes patients with those in matched healthy donors. Regulatory and stem cell-like memory subsets were isolated from only 8 patients and roughly 8 healthy donors, whereas naive and central memory subsets came from all 30 or so donors. Results and caveats for the whole study, not just this receptor: Because small numbers of individuals were included in the HLA sub-analyses, any influence of HLA type on TCRB rearrangement was left unresolved. Type 1 diabetes patients showed a moderate but significant shortening of TCRB CDR3 length in all four CD4+ subsets. PCR may preferentially amplify shorter templates, but because patient and control samples were amplified and corrected together, any resulting skew would affect both groups equally. Fewer insertions and more nucleotide deletions at VDJ recombination sites were observed in patients with type 1 diabetes, implying thymic rearrangement abnormalities. Sequencing cDNA rather than genomic DNA could over-represent highly expressing activated cells, although activation and CD3 levels did not differ between groups. Naive, central memory and regulatory TCRB repertoires appeared to be more similar among patients than among healthy donors.

Ends trimmed: V by 3 bases, J by 8 bases; bases unmatched to a gene: 5. Sequences LNHDA (CDR1) and SQIVND (CDR2) are obtained from the germline V gene (reference sequence). From the cysteine through the phenylalanine, the CDR3 covers 13 amino acids. Of all the DNA, just the CDR3 is kept, 39 bases in frame from base 1. Concerning this clone itself: Its antigen is unknown. Qualities for individual bases were not recorded, and no much larger clone is one base off.

From each donor, a single peripheral blood sample of 100 to 150 mL on average was drawn into heparinised tubes. Using a panel that included CD45RO, CCR7, CD25, CD127, CD95 and CD27, naive, central memory, regulatory and stem cell-like memory CD4+ T cells were sorted on a BD FACSAria II. All sorted populations exceeded 98% purity. PBMCs were isolated right away by Lymphoprep density gradient centrifugation and were stained directly, without culture. So that batch effects would be minimized, each experiment stained and sorted samples in pairs, pairing one healthy donor with one patient. The entire isolated RNA was reverse transcribed using the High Capacity cDNA Reverse Transcription Kit, and thus expressed TCRB transcripts were sequenced. Naive, central memory and regulatory T cell samples underwent deep immunoSEQ sequencing, averaging roughly 3.3 million total reads per sample. Sorted cells were lysed in RLT buffer, and RNA was extracted using DNase-treated RNeasy Micro or Mini kits according to cell number. Each cell subset was processed on its own to prevent cross-contamination, while patient and healthy donor samples were processed together. Using the immunoSEQ multiplex PCR, TCRB sequences were amplified from cDNA into 87-bp fragments spanning the CDR3 region. Amplicons were sequenced on the Illumina HiSeq platform. Per the authors' processing: PCR bias was computationally corrected using synthetic template baselines, reads within Hamming distance 2 were collapsed, and singletons that could not be merged were discarded. Reads were aligned to IMGT to assign V, D and J genes, CDR3 length, and insertions or deletions at six rearrangement sites. Within each subset, clonotype counts were normalized to the number of sorted cells before true diversity and Gini coefficients were calculated with the tcR R package. The overlap coefficient, calculated on TCRB nucleotide sequences, was used to quantify repertoire sharing. As a proxy for the pre-selection repertoire, out-of-frame TCRB sequences from naive cells were analyzed. TCRdb's version of the immuneACCESS table is confined to in-frame rearrangements and falls short of the full clone set. An unresolved V gene accounts for under half of the shortfall where checked; the remainder is of unknown origin. V and J calls and clone size are as listed in that table; D and trimming were resolved from the DNA. The sample contains about 900,000 clones, 17% of them found a single time. Of the sample, roughly 0.025% falls within the top ten clones.

The sequence links TRBV19 to TRBJ1-2, with 8 bases matching TRBD1. The sequence was collected from a woman younger than 30 in good health. Sequencing was performed on naive CD4+ T cells from blood. The cell subset or site label of this sample denotes: true naive CD4+ T cells. The CDR3 amino acid sequence is: CASSILDREGYTF. At the DNA level, the sequence is TGTGCCAGTAGTATCTTGGACAGGGAAGGCTACACCTTC.